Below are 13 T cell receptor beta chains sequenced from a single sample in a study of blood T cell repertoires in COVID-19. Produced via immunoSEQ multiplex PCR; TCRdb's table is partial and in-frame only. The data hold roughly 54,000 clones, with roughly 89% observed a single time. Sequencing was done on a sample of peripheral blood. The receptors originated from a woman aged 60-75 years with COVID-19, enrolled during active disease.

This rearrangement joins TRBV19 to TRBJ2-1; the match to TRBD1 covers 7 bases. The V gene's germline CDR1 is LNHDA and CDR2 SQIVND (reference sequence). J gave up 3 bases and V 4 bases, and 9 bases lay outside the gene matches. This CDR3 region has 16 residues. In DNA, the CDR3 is TGTGCCAGTAGTAAAACACCGGGACAGATCTACAATGAGCAGTTCTTC. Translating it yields CASSKTPGQIYNEQFF.

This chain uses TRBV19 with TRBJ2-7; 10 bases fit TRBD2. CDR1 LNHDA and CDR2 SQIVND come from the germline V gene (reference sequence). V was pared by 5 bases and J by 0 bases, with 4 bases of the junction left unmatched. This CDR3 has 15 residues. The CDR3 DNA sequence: TGTGCCAGTAGTCGTAGCGGGAGGAGCTCCTACGAGCAGTACTTC. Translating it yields CASSRSGRSSYEQYF.

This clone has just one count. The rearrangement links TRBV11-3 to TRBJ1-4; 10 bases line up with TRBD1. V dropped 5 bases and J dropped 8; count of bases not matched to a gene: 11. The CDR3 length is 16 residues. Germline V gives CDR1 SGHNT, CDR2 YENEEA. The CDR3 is CASSRFTGTGEEKLFF. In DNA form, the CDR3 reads TGTGCCAGCAGCCGATTCACCGGGACAGGGGAAGAAAAACTGTTTTTT.

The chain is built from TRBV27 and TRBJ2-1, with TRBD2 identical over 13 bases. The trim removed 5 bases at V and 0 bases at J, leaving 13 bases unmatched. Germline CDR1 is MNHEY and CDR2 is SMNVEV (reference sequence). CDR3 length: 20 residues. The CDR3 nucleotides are TGTGCCAGCAGTCTAAGGACTAGCGGGAGAATAGGGAGCTCCTACAATGAGCAGTTCTTC. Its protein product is CASSLRTSGRIGSSYNEQFF.

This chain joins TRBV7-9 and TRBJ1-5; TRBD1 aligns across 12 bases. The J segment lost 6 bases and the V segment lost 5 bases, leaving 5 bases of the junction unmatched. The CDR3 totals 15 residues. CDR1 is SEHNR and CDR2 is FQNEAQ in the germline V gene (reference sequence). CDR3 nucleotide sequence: TGTGCCAGCAGCACCGGGACAGGGGGCACTCAGCCCCAGCATTTT. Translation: CASSTGTGGTQPQHF.

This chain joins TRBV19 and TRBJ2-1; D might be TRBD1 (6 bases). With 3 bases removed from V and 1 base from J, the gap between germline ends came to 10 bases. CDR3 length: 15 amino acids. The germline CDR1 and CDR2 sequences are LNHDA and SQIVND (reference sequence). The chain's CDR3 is CASSILGGSYNEQFF. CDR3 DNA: TGTGCCAGTAGTATCTTAGGGGGATCCTACAATGAGCAGTTCTTC.

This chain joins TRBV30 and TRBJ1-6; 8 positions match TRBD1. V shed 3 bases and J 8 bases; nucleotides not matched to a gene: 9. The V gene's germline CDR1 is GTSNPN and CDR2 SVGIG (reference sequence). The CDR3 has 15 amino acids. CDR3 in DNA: TGTGCCTGGAGGTTCGGGACAGGCTCATATTCACCCCTCCACTTT. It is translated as CAWRFGTGSYSPLHF.

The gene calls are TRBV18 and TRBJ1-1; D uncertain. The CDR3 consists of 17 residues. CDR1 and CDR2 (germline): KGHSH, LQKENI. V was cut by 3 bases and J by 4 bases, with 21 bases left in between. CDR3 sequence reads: CASSPLEIRTSGTEAFF. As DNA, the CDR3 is TGTGCCAGCTCACCGCTCGAAATCAGAACTTCGGGCACTGAAGCTTTCTTT.

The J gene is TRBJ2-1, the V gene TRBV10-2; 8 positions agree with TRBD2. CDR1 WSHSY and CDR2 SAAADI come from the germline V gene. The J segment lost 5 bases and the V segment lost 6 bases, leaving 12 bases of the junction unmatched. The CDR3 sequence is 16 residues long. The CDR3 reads CASSDPASGLDNEQFF. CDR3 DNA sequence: TGCGCCAGCAGCGACCCAGCTAGCGGGCTAGACAATGAGCAGTTCTTC.

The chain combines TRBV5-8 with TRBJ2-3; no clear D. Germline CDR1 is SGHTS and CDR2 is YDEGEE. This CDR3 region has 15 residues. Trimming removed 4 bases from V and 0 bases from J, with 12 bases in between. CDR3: CASSGPVSSTDTQYF. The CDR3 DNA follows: TGTGCCAGCAGCGGGCCGGTTTCTAGCACAGATACGCAGTATTTT. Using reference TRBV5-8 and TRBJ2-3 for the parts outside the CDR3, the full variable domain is EAGVTQSPTHLIKTRGQQATLRCSPISGHTSVYWYQQALGLGLQFLLWYDEGEERNRGNFPPRFSGRQFPNYSSELNVNALELEDSALYLCASSGPVSSTDTQYFGPGTRLTVL.

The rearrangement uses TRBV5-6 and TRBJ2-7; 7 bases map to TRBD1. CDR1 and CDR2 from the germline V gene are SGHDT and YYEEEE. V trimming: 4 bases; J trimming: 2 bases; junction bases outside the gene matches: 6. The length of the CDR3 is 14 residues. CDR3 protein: CASSRQGTTYEQYF. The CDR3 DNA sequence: TGTGCCAGCAGCCGACAGGGAACCACCTACGAGCAGTACTTC.

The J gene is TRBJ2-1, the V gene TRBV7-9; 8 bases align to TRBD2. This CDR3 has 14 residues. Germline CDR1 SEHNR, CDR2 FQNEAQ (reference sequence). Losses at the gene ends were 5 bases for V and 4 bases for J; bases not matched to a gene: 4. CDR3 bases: TGTGCCAGCAGCCAGCGGGAGCTTTACAATGAGCAGTTCTTC. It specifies CASSQRELYNEQFF.

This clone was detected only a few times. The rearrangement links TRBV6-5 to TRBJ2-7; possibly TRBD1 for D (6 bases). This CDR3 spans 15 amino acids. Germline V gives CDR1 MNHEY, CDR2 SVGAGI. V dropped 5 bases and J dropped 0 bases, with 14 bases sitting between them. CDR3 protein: CASSPTRDISYEQYF. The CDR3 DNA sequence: TGTGCCAGCAGTCCAACCAGGGACATCTCCTACGAGCAGTACTTC.